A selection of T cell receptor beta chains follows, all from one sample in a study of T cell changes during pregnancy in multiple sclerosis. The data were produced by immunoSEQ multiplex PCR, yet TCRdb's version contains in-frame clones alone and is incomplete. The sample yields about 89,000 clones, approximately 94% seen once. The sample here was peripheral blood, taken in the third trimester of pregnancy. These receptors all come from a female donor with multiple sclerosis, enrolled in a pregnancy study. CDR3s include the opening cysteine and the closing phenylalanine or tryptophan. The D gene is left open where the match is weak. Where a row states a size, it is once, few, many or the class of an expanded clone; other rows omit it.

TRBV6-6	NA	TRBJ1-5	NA	TGTGCCAGCGCCCTGTTCGAGGTCTTCAATCAGCCCCAGCATTTT	CASALFEVFNQPQHF
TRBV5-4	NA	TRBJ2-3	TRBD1	TGTGCCAGCAGCTTGGTCGGACAGGGGGCAACAGATACGCAGTATTTT	CASSLVGQGATDTQYF
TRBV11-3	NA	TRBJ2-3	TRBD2	TGTGCCAGCAGTCGAGGACTAGCGGGAGTAGATACGCAGTATTTT	CASSRGLAGVDTQYF
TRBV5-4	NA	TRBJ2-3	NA	TGTGCCAGCAGCTTGGAGCCAGCGGGCATTACAGATACGCAGTATTTT	CASSLEPAGITDTQYF
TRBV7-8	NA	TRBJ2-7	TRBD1	TGTGCCAGCAGCTCCCTTGGGACAGGGCTATACGAGCAGTACTTC	CASSSLGTGLYEQYF
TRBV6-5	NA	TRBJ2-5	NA	TGTGCCAGCAGTTTGACGCAGGGCCCCGGGGAGACCCAGTACTTC	CASSLTQGPGETQYF
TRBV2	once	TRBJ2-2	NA	TGTGCCAGCAGTGAACCCACGGAGGGCACCGGGGAGCTGTTTTTT	CASSEPTEGTGELFF
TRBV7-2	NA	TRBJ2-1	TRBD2	TGTGCCAGCAGCTTAGGGCTAGCGGGACCATACAATGAGCAGTTCTTC	CASSLGLAGPYNEQFF
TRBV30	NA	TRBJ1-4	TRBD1	TGTGCCTGGAGTGTAGGGACAGGGAGCGAAAAACTGTTTTTT	CAWSVGTGSEKLFF
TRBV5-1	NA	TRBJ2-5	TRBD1	TGCGCCAGCAGCTTGCCCGGGACAGGGGGCTTTCGAGAGACCCAGTACTTC	CASSLPGTGGFRETQYF
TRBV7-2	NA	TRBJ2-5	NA	TGTGCCAGCAGCGACAGGGACTCGGGGACCCAGTACTTC	CASSDRDSGTQYF
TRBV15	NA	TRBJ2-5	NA	TGTGCCACCCGAGGAGGGCAACAAGAGACCCAGTACTTC	CATRGGQQETQYF
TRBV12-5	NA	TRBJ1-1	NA	TGTGCTAGTGGTTTGGTACGTTCGGCGGATGAAGCTTTCTTT	CASGLVRSADEAFF
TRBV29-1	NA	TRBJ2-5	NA	TGCAGCGTAAACACAAACCGGGTTACAGAGACCCAGTACTTC	CSVNTNRVTETQYF
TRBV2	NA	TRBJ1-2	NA	TGTGCCAGCAGTGAAACGGGGATCTATGGCTACACCTTC	CASSETGIYGYTF
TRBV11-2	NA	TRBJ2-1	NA	TGTGCCAGCAGTCAATGGAGGGATGAGCAGTTCTTC	CASSQWRDEQFF
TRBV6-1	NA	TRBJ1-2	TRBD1	TGTGCCAGCAGTGAAGCGCTAATGGGGACAGTGAGGGCCCGCCGAGGCTACACCTTC	CASSEALMGTVRARRGYTF
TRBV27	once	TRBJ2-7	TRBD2	TGTGCCAGCAGGACGGGAGCGGGAGGGTTCTCCTACGAGCAGTACTTC	CASRTGAGGFSYEQYF
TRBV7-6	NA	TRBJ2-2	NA	TGTGCCAGCAGCTTAAGTTTTGGTAGCGCGAGCGTCGGGGAGCTGTTTTTT	CASSLSFGSASVGELFF
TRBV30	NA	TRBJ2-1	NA	TGTGCCTGGAGTGTACTCTCTCTACCCAATGAGCAGTTCTTC	CAWSVLSLPNEQFF
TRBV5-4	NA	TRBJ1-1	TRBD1	TGTGCCAGCAGCCGGGGACAGAGCACCTACATGAACACTGAAGCTTTCTTT	CASSRGQSTYMNTEAFF
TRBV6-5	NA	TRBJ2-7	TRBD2	TGTGCCAGCAAATCCCCGACTAGCGGGTCCCCCCTACCGTACTTC	CASKSPTSGSPLPYF
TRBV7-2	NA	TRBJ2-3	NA	TGTGCCAGCAGCCACAGACAGGGAGGAACAGATACGCAGTATTTT	CASSHRQGGTDTQYF
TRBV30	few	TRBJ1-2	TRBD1	TGTGCCTGGAGTGTAGGAGGGGGCGGATACGGCTACACCTTC	CAWSVGGGGYGYTF
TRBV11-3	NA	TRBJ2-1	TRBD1	TGTGCCAGCAGCGCCCCCGGGACAGGGGTCGGGGATGAGCAGTTCTTC	CASSAPGTGVGDEQFF
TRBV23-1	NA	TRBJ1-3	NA	TGCGCCAGCAGTCCCGGGACTGCTGGAAACACCATATATTTT	CASSPGTAGNTIYF
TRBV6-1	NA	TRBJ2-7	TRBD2	TGTGCCAGCAGTCAAGCCCCTGGAGCGGGAGCTCGCTACGAGCAGTACTTC	CASSQAPGAGARYEQYF
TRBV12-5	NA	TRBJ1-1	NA	TGTGCTAGTGGTTTGCCCTATGGGGGGAGGATAAACACTGAAGCTTTCTTT	CASGLPYGGRINTEAFF
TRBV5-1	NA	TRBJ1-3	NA	TGCGCCAGCAGCTCCTCAGGGTCTGGAAACACCATATATTTT	CASSSSGSGNTIYF
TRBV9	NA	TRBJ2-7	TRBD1	TGTGCCAGCAGCGTAGTAGCGGACAGGGTCCACGAGCAGTACTTC	CASSVVADRVHEQYF
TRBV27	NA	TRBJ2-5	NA	TGTGCCAGCAAGACAGGAGCCCAAGAGACCCAGTACTTC	CASKTGAQETQYF
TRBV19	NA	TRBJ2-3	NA	TGTGCCAGTAGTATGGGGGCAGGCCGAGGGGGAGATACGCAGTATTTT	CASSMGAGRGGDTQYF
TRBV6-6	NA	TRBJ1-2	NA	TGTGCCAGCACCGGTGGGGGCGGAGGTGGCTACACCTTC	CASTGGGGGGYTF
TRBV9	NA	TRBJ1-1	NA	TGTGCCAGCAGCGTAGCTGGAGTCGTGAACACTGAAGCTTTCTTT	CASSVAGVVNTEAFF
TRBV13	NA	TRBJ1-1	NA	TGTGCCAGCAGCTCCCGAGTACAGGGGAACACTGAAGCTTTCTTT	CASSSRVQGNTEAFF
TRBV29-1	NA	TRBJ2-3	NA	TGCAGCGTTGAGGAGGGTCAGACCCCTCTGAAGCGGTCCGCCCCCACAGATACGCAGTATTTT	CSVEEGQTPLKRSAPTDTQYF
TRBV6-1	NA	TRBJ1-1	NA	TGTGCCAGCAGTGAAGCGCAGTATACAAAAGCTTTCTTT	CASSEAQYTKAFF
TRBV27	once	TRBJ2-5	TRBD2	TGTGCCAGCAGCTCCGACATCCCGGGAGGAGAGACCCAGTACTTC	CASSSDIPGGETQYF
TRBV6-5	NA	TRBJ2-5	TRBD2	TGTGCCAGCAGTTCCCCCGGGGGGGAGACCCAGTACTTC	CASSSPGGETQYF
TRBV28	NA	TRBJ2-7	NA	TGTGCCAGCAGTTTACTCTCCTACGAGCAGTACTTC	CASSLLSYEQYF
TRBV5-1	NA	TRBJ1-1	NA	TGCGCCAGCAGCTTGGCTGTTATGAACACTGAAGCTTTCTTT	CASSLAVMNTEAFF
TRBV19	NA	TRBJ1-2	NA	TGTGCCAGTAGTAGGGGGGGCAACTATGGCTACACCTTC	CASSRGGNYGYTF
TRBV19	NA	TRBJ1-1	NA	TGTGCCAGTAGTATCGTCCCGAACACTGAAGCTTTCTTT	CASSIVPNTEAFF
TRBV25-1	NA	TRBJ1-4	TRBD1	TGTGCCAGCAGTGAGCGACAGGGAGGCAGTGAAAAACTGTTTTTT	CASSERQGGSEKLFF
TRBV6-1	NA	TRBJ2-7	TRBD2	TGTGCCAGCAGTGAGGGACTAGCGGGAGTTGGTTACGAGCAGTACTTC	CASSEGLAGVGYEQYF
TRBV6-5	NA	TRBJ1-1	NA	TGTGCCAGCAGTCCGCGGTTAAGGAACACTGAAGCTTTCTTT	CASSPRLRNTEAFF